The present entry profiles one T cell receptor (beta chain) with its context. This sample stems from a study of blood T cell repertoires in COVID-19. The CDR3 totals 14 residues. Germline V gives CDR1 MNHEY, CDR2 SMNVEV (reference sequence). V was pared by 6 bases and J by 2 bases, with 4 bases of the junction left unmatched. Profiled with immunoSEQ multiplex PCR; TCRdb holds only in-frame clones, not every one. The sample holds more than 95,000 clones; about 90% are singletons and the top ten take around 2%. This clonotype was sampled from a man aged 50 to 60 with COVID-19, enrolled during active disease. V usage is TRBV27 and J usage is TRBJ2-3; 8 positions agree with TRBD1. Sequencing input: peripheral blood. For the CDR3, the DNA is TGTGCCAGCAGCCGACAGGGGTACACAGATACGCAGTATTTT. As protein: CASSRQGYTDTQYF.